The rows below give T cell receptor beta chains drawn from one sample of a study of vaccination effects on CD4 cells after COVID-19. These TCRs are of unknown antigen specificity. Profiled with immunoSEQ multiplex PCR; TCRdb holds only in-frame clones, not every one. The sample lists 50,000 to 75,000 clones, roughly 80% occurring once. Sequenced material: CD4+ T cells from PBMCs cultured without peptide, taken before COVID-19 vaccination. Source of these receptors: a human donor who received a COVID-19 vaccine. The CDR3 runs from the conserved cysteine through the conserved F or W. The D gene is left open where the match is weak. Rows give clone size only sometimes, using once, few, many, or a class for an expanded clone.

clone size: NA; D gene: NA; CDR3 length: 15; V gene: TRBV6-5; J gene: TRBJ1-1; CDR3 DNA: TGTGCCAGCAGCCCCGCTACCGCGGGGAACACTGAAGCTTTCTTT; CDR3 protein: CASSPATAGNTEAFF
clone size: few; D gene: NA; CDR3 length: 13; V gene: TRBV5-6; J gene: TRBJ1-2; CDR3 DNA: TGTGCCAGCAGCCCAGGGGAGGCCTATGGCTACACCTTC; CDR3 protein: CASSPGEAYGYTF
clone size: NA; D gene: NA; CDR3 length: 16; V gene: TRBV5-1; J gene: TRBJ1-1; CDR3 DNA: TGCGCCAGCAGCCGCACGGCCCAGGAGGCTAACACTGAAGCTTTCTTT; CDR3 protein: CASSRTAQEANTEAFF
clone size: NA; D gene: TRBD1; CDR3 length: 15; V gene: TRBV28; J gene: TRBJ2-5; CDR3 DNA: TGTGCCAGCATCCCGATTGGACAGGGGCAAGAGACCCAGTACTTC; CDR3 protein: CASIPIGQGQETQYF
clone size: NA; D gene: NA; CDR3 length: 12; V gene: TRBV28; J gene: TRBJ1-5; CDR3 DNA: TGTGCCAGCAGTTTACTCTATCAGCCCCAGCATTTT; CDR3 protein: CASSLLYQPQHF
clone size: NA; D gene: NA; CDR3 length: 14; V gene: TRBV6-1; J gene: TRBJ2-5; CDR3 DNA: TGTGCCAGCAGTGAGATCGGTTCGGGAGAGACCCAGTACTTC; CDR3 protein: CASSEIGSGETQYF
clone size: NA; D gene: NA; CDR3 length: 14; V gene: TRBV6-2/TRBV6-3; J gene: TRBJ2-3; CDR3 DNA: TGTGCCAGCAGTTATGAGGGAGTCACAGATACGCAGTATTTT; CDR3 protein: CASSYEGVTDTQYF
clone size: few; D gene: NA; CDR3 length: 14; V gene: TRBV12-5; J gene: TRBJ2-2; CDR3 DNA: TGTGCTAGTGGTTTGAGACGGAACACCGGGGAGCTGTTTTTT; CDR3 protein: CASGLRRNTGELFF
clone size: NA; D gene: NA; CDR3 length: 14; V gene: TRBV30; J gene: TRBJ2-3; CDR3 DNA: TGTGCCTGGAGTGCCGGCCAGAACACAGATACGCAGTATTTT; CDR3 protein: CAWSAGQNTDTQYF
clone size: NA; D gene: TRBD1; CDR3 length: 15; V gene: TRBV2; J gene: TRBJ2-5; CDR3 DNA: TGTGCCAGCAGTGACCGGGACAGGGGGTTGGAGACCCAGTACTTC; CDR3 protein: CASSDRDRGLETQYF
clone size: NA; D gene: TRBD1; CDR3 length: 12; V gene: TRBV29-1; J gene: TRBJ1-1; CDR3 DNA: TGCAGCGTTGCGGGACAGGGAAGTGAAGCTTTCTTT; CDR3 protein: CSVAGQGSEAFF
clone size: NA; D gene: NA; CDR3 length: 14; V gene: TRBV27; J gene: TRBJ2-2; CDR3 DNA: TGTGCCAGCAGTTGGCAGGGGACCACCGGGGAGCTGTTTTTT; CDR3 protein: CASSWQGTTGELFF